These 27 T cell receptor beta chains share one sample of origin, sequenced in a study of monozygotic twins with inflammatory bowel disease (dated by TCRdb to between 2019 and 2020). Library method: 5' RACE. The reads were generated on an Illumina HiSeq 2500. After reprocessing by TCRdb, each CDR3 protein sequence is one entry, and no DNA is given. The sample's table lists a count of 200,000 to 250,000 distinct CDR3 sequences. The ten largest clones take up roughly 8% of the sample. The sample was blood. Every receptor here comes from a human donor with ulcerative colitis or Crohn's disease, or a healthy co-twin of an affected twin (not recorded which).

V is TRBV20-1 and J is TRBJ2-2; TCRdb's D gene call, TRBD1, goes unchecked for lack of DNA. Looked up from germline, CDR1 is DFQATT and CDR2 is SNEGSKA (reference sequence). The CDR3 has 15 amino acids. The CDR3 sequence: CSAPLGLADTGELFF.

The rearrangement uses TRBV7-2 and TRBJ1-4. Germline V lookup: CDR1 SGHTA, CDR2 FQGNSA. The CDR3 spans 14 residues. The CDR3 reads CASSPHGSNEKLFF.

The chain carries TRBV15 and TRBJ2-1; TCRdb's D gene call, TRBD1, goes unchecked for lack of DNA. The CDR3 has 14 residues. Germline CDR1 reads LNHNV; CDR2 reads YYDKDF (reference sequence). Here the CDR3 reads CATSRGGGDNEQFF.

CDR3 loop: CSARDRVTSGRRDTQYF. The chain joins TRBV20-1 to TRBJ2-3; TCRdb calls TRBD2, which cannot be checked without DNA. CDR1 is DFQATT and CDR2 is SNEGSKA in the germline V gene (reference sequence). The CDR3 loop spans 17 amino acids.

The chain joins TRBV5-1 to TRBJ2-2; TCRdb indicates TRBD1, and absent DNA this call remains unverified. This CDR3 has 14 residues. In germline, CDR1 is SGHRS, CDR2 YFSETQ. The CDR3 protein is CASSNTWGPGELFF.

CDR3: CASSLTHSNQPQHF. The J gene is TRBJ1-5, the V gene TRBV4-1. Germline V gene lookup returns CDR1 MGHRA and CDR2 YSYEKL. This CDR3 region has 14 residues.

The chain is built from TRBV6-1 and TRBJ1-4. The length of the CDR3 is 15 residues. Germline lookup yields CDR1 MNHNS and CDR2 SASEGT. The CDR3 region is CASSGDLTPGEKLFF.

The CDR3 loop reads CASSQDAHGPNNEQFF. The V gene is TRBV4-2, the J gene TRBJ2-1. CDR3 size: 16 residues. Per the germline V gene, CDR1 is LGHNA and CDR2 is YNFKEQ.

The rearrangement uses TRBV5-5 and TRBJ1-4. The CDR3 consists of 15 residues. The germline gives CDR1 SGHKS, CDR2 YYEKEE (reference sequence). CDR3 residues: CASSLAGPTNEKLFF. Full variable domain (rest looked up from reference TRBV5-5 and TRBJ1-4): DAGVTQSPTHLIKTRGQQVTLRCSPISGHKSVSWYQQVLGQGPQFIFQYYEKEERGRGNFPDRFSARQFPNYSSELNVNALLLGDSALYLCASSLAGPTNEKLFFGSGTQLSVL.

The chain combines TRBV28 with TRBJ2-7; without DNA, the TCRdb call of TRBD1 cannot be checked. Germline loops: CDR1 MDHEN, CDR2 SYDVKM. The CDR3 spans 14 residues. CDR3 loop: CASSVRGPTYELYF.

The chain links TRBV7-2 to TRBJ1-2; TCRdb selects TRBD1, and the lack of DNA leaves this call unchecked. Germline loops: CDR1 SGHTA, CDR2 FQGNSA. The CDR3 has 17 amino acids. CDR3 region: CASSLEGGGRVSYGYTF. The full variable domain, in which reference TRBV7-2 and TRBJ1-2 provide the parts outside the CDR3, is GAGVSQSPSNKVTEKGKDVELRCDPISGHTALYWYRQSLGQGLEFLIYFQGNSAPDKSGLPSDRFSAERTGGSVSTLTIQRTQQEDSAVYLCASSLEGGGRVSYGYTFGSGTRLTVV.

This chain joins TRBV27 and TRBJ2-5; with no DNA, the TCRdb D assignment of TRBD2 cannot be verified. Looked up from germline, CDR1 is MNHEY and CDR2 is SMNVEV (reference sequence). The CDR3 is 15 residues long. CDR3 protein: CASSINSGFQETQYF.

This chain's CDR3 is CASTMGQDCTGELFF. This chain joins TRBV6-1 and TRBJ2-2; TCRdb names TRBD1, which stays unverified in the absence of DNA. Germline lookup yields CDR1 MNHNS and CDR2 SASEGT. The CDR3 has 15 amino acids.

The V call is TRBV6-1, the J call TRBJ2-5; checking the TCRdb D call of TRBD2 is not possible without DNA. CDR1 and CDR2 (germline): MNHNS, SASEGT. The CDR3 has 17 amino acids. CDR3 in amino acids: CASGESGLAGGWETQYF.

V usage is TRBV19 and J usage is TRBJ2-1; TCRdb's D call, TRBD2, is unchecked because there is no DNA. The CDR3 runs to 17 residues. Germline V gene sequence: CDR1 LNHDA, CDR2 SQIVND (reference sequence). CDR3 sequence reads: CASSIVTSGALGNEQFF. Looking up the rest from reference TRBV19 and TRBJ2-1 gives the full variable domain: DGGITQSPKYLFRKEGQNVTLSCEQNLNHDAMYWYRQDPGQGLRLIYYSQIVNDFQKGDIAEGYSVSREKKESFPLTVTSAQKNPTAFYLCASSIVTSGALGNEQFFGPGTRLTVL.

The chain uses TRBV28 and TRBJ1-1; TCRdb picks TRBD1, but there is no DNA to check that call. Germline CDR1 MDHEN, CDR2 SYDVKM. The CDR3 sequence is 16 residues long. This CDR3 reads CASRSVGGEGITEAFF.

This chain uses TRBV12-3 or TRBV12-4 with TRBJ1-2. The CDR3 totals 14 residues. CDR3 region: CASRDLGAIQGYTF.

The rearrangement joins TRBV11-2 to TRBJ2-2; the TCRdb call, TRBD2, lacks DNA for checking. The length of the CDR3 is 16 residues. The germline CDR1 and CDR2 sequences are SGHAT and FQNNGV. This CDR3 is CASSTRTSGRIGELFF. Drawing the rest from reference TRBV11-2 and TRBJ2-2, the complete variable domain is EAGVAQSPRYKIIEKRQSVAFWCNPISGHATLYWYQQILGQGPKLLIQFQNNGVVDDSQLPKDRFSAERLKGVDSTLKIQPAKLEDSAVYLCASSTRTSGRIGELFFGEGSRLTVL.

The chain employs TRBV12-3 or TRBV12-4 and TRBJ1-3. The CDR3 totals 14 residues. This chain's CDR3 is CASYSGTSGNTIYF.

V usage is TRBV7-4 and J usage is TRBJ2-1; no DNA is available, so the TRBD1 call from TCRdb remains unchecked. The germline gives CDR1 SGHVT, CDR2 SQSDAQ. The CDR3 contains 13 residues. This CDR3 reads CASCSPLYNEQFF.

The chain has TRBV6-5 and TRBJ1-1; TCRdb designates TRBD1, a call that cannot be tested without DNA. The CDR3 totals 18 residues. In germline, CDR1 is MNHEY, CDR2 SVGAGI. The CDR3 loop is CASTPMVGQGRMNTEAFF.

The rearrangement joins TRBV7-8 to TRBJ2-1; TCRdb indicates TRBD2, and absent DNA this call remains unverified. This CDR3 is built from 15 residues. Germline CDR1 SGHVS, CDR2 FQNEAQ. The CDR3 loop reads CASITPWLAGGEQFF.

The chain uses TRBV9 and TRBJ2-7; TCRdb lists TRBD2, though no DNA is available to test this call. The CDR3 totals 15 residues. Germline CDR1 reads SGDLS; CDR2 reads YYNGEE. CDR3 loop: CASSPGSGGIYEQYF.

The chain links TRBV24-1 to TRBJ1-1. CDR1 and CDR2 from the germline V gene are KGHDR and SFDVKD. The CDR3 totals 17 residues. CDR3 in amino acids: CATSEDERLKSGTEAFF.

V usage is TRBV7-9 and J usage is TRBJ2-1. The CDR3 covers 17 residues. Germline-derived CDR1 and CDR2 are SEHNR and FQNEAQ (reference sequence). The CDR3 sequence is CASSYLLSPKGYNEQFF.

V gene TRBV14 combines with J gene TRBJ2-1. Germline assignment: CDR1 SGHDN and CDR2 FVKESK. The CDR3 is 12 amino acids. The CDR3 here is CASSQDVREQFF.

V usage is TRBV27 and J usage is TRBJ1-4. The germline V gene has CDR1 MNHEY and CDR2 SMNVEV (reference sequence). The CDR3 contains 13 residues. This CDR3 is CASSLEEGEKLFF.